These T cell receptor beta chains were read from a single sample in a study of CD8+CD57+ T cells in acquired aplastic anemia. TCRdb passed the reads through MiXCR, listing each CDR3 protein once. The table includes approximately 250,000 distinct CDR3 sequences, around 82% detected once. Source material: sorted CD4+, CD8+, or CD8+CD57+ T cells (not recorded which) from PBMCs. The receptors shown here come from a human donor with aplastic anemia. Both conserved end residues are part of each CDR3. Fields, in order: D gene, J gene, clone size, V gene, CDR3 DNA, CDR3 protein. The D gene is left open where the match is weak. The size entry is marked missing in some rows and otherwise reads once, few, many or a size class.

NA TRBJ2-3 once TRBV7-3 TGTGCCAGCAGCTCAACGACCAGCTCACACAGTAATCATTTT CASSSTTSSHSNHF
NA TRBJ1-1 NA TRBV9 TGTGCCAGCGGCGGAAGTTACAATGTGCTGAACACTGAAGCTTTCTTT CASGGSYNVLNTEAFF
TRBD1 TRBJ1-5 many TRBV6-1 TGTGCCAGCTCCGGGGACAGGGCCTATCAGCCCCAGCATTTT CASSGDRAYQPQHF
NA TRBJ1-1 NA TRBV7-2 TGTGCCAGCAGCTTAGATCTGAACGGGAACGCTGATGCTTTCTTT CASSLDLNGNADAFF
NA TRBJ2-1 NA TRBV7-8 TGTGCCAGCAGCCCCCCTGGAGCCCGGGGTACTCAGCAGTTCTTC CASSPPGARGTQQFF
NA TRBJ2-3 NA TRBV7-9 TGTGCCAGCGGGCACGGACACACAGATACGCAGTATTTT CASGHGHTDTQYF
NA TRBJ2-3 NA TRBV14 TGTGCCAGCGGGGACGGGCGGACAGCGACGCCCGATTTC CASGDGRTATPDF
TRBD1 TRBJ2-3 few TRBV7-6 TGTGCCAGCACCCTAGGGGCAGGGGGCACCGCAGATACGCAGTATTTT CASTLGAGGTADTQYF
NA TRBJ2-5 NA TRBV20-1 TGCAGTGCTAGGGAGCGGGAGACCCAGTACTTC CSARERETQYF
NA TRBJ2-1 NA TRBV7-6 TGTGCCAGCAGCTTAGCGAACGGGAGATACGACACTCAGCAGTTCTTC CASSLANGRYDTQQFF
NA TRBJ1-1 NA TRBV9 TGTGCCAGCAGCGTAGAGACCACGGGGGAGCAGTACTCTTTCTTT CASSVETTGEQYSFF
NA TRBJ1-1 NA TRBV7-2 TGTGCCAGCAGCTTTGATCTGACCGGGACCGCTGAAGCTTTCTTT CASSFDLTGTAEAFF
NA TRBJ2-7 NA TRBV5-5 TGTGCCAGCAGCCCCGACAGACTCCACGAGCAGTACTTC CASSPDRLHEQYF
NA TRBJ2-1 NA TRBV11-2 TGTGCCAGCAGCTGGGGAGGAGGGTGGGGGAGCGATGAGCAGTTCTTC CASSWGGGWGSDEQFF
NA TRBJ1-1 NA TRBV7-2 TGTGCCAGCAGCTCGGACTTTGGGCCCCTTACTCCTGATGCTTTCTTT CASSSDFGPLTPDAFF
NA TRBJ2-3 NA TRBV11-3 TGTGCCAGCAGCTTAGAGCGACCAGGCACAGATACGCAGTATTTT CASSLERPGTDTQYF